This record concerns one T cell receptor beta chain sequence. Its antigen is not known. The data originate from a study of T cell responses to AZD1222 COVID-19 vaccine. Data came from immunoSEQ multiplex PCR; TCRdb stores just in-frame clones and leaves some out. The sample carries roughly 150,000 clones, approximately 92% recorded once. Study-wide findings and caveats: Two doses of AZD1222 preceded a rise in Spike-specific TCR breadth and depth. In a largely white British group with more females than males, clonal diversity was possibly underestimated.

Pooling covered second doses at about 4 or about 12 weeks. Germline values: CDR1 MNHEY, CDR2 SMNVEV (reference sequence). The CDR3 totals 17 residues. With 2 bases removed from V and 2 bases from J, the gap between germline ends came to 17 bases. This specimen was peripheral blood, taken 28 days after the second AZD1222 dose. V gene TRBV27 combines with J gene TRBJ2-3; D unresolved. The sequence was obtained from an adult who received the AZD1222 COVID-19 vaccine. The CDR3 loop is CASSLGPVGSYTDTQYF. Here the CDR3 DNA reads TGTGCCAGCAGTTTAGGTCCAGTCGGCAGCTACACAGATACGCAGTATTTT.